Listed below are T cell receptor beta chains from one sample, sequenced in a study of siplizumab effects on memory and regulatory T cells. Produced via immunoSEQ multiplex PCR; TCRdb's table is partial and in-frame only. The sample contains about 75,000 clones, around 93% of which appear only once. The sequenced material came from CD8+ T cells sorted from blood. These receptors were collected from a human donor in good health. Each CDR3 is given with its conserved first and last residue. D genes are given only for firm matches. Clone size appears in some rows only: once, few, many, or a class for an expanded clone.

J gene: TRBJ2-1
clone size: once
D gene: .
V gene: TRBV7-6
CDR3 protein: CASSLAPLDQRIFF
CDR3 DNA: TGTGCCAGCAGCTTAGCGCCCCTGGACCAAAGGATATTCTTC

J gene: TRBJ2-7
clone size: .
D gene: TRBD1
V gene: TRBV5-6
CDR3 protein: CASSLGAGGSYEQYF
CDR3 DNA: TGTGCCAGCAGCTTGGGTGCAGGGGGATCCTACGAGCAGTACTTC

J gene: TRBJ2-3
clone size: .
D gene: .
V gene: TRBV9
CDR3 protein: CASSPGAGTDTQYF
CDR3 DNA: TGTGCCAGCAGCCCCGGGGCCGGCACAGATACGCAGTATTTT

J gene: TRBJ1-1
clone size: .
D gene: .
V gene: TRBV4-1
CDR3 protein: CASSRTGTEAFF
CDR3 DNA: TGCGCCAGCAGCCGAACGGGGACTGAAGCTTTCTTT

J gene: TRBJ2-7
clone size: .
D gene: .
V gene: TRBV19
CDR3 protein: CASSYTGSYEQYF
CDR3 DNA: TGTGCCAGTAGTTATACAGGGTCCTACGAGCAGTACTTC

J gene: TRBJ2-5
clone size: .
D gene: .
V gene: TRBV28
CDR3 protein: CASSQGGAVTQYF
CDR3 DNA: TGTGCCAGCAGCCAAGGCGGGGCCGTGACCCAGTACTTC

J gene: TRBJ2-3
clone size: .
D gene: .
V gene: TRBV28
CDR3 protein: CASSSGDDTDTQYF
CDR3 DNA: TGTGCCAGCAGTTCGGGGGACGACACAGATACGCAGTATTTT

J gene: TRBJ1-3
clone size: .
D gene: .
V gene: TRBV11-2
CDR3 protein: CASSLGAGGSGNTIYF
CDR3 DNA: TGTGCCAGCAGCCTCGGGGCGGGCGGCTCTGGAAACACCATATATTTT

J gene: TRBJ2-7
clone size: .
D gene: .
V gene: TRBV9
CDR3 protein: CASSVGDIYEQYF
CDR3 DNA: TGTGCCAGCAGCGTCGGGGATATCTACGAGCAGTACTTC

J gene: TRBJ1-5
clone size: .
D gene: TRBD1
V gene: TRBV27
CDR3 protein: CASSLYPTGKDTNQPQHF
CDR3 DNA: TGTGCCAGCAGCCTTTACCCGACAGGGAAGGACACCAATCAGCCCCAGCATTTT

J gene: TRBJ1-4
clone size: .
D gene: TRBD1
V gene: TRBV5-4
CDR3 protein: CASSNGQGNNEKLFF
CDR3 DNA: TGTGCCAGCAGCAACGGACAGGGGAATAATGAAAAACTGTTTTTT

J gene: TRBJ2-3
clone size: .
D gene: TRBD2
V gene: TRBV30
CDR3 protein: CAWSVLAGVTDTQYF
CDR3 DNA: TGTGCCTGGAGTGTACTAGCGGGGGTCACAGATACGCAGTATTTT

J gene: TRBJ2-5
clone size: .
D gene: TRBD1
V gene: TRBV28
CDR3 protein: CASSVPGQSEEQYF
CDR3 DNA: TGTGCCAGCAGTGTCCCGGGACAGTCGGAGGAGCAGTACTTC

J gene: TRBJ2-3
clone size: .
D gene: .
V gene: TRBV27
CDR3 protein: CASSLVPQYF
CDR3 DNA: TGTGCCAGCAGTTTGGTGCCGCAGTATTTT

J gene: TRBJ1-1
clone size: .
D gene: TRBD1
V gene: TRBV2
CDR3 protein: CASSEKGANTEAFF
CDR3 DNA: TGTGCCAGCAGTGAAAAGGGGGCGAACACTGAAGCTTTCTTT

J gene: TRBJ1-2
clone size: .
D gene: .
V gene: TRBV27
CDR3 protein: CASSLAVNYYGYTF
CDR3 DNA: TGTGCCAGCAGTTTGGCAGTAAACTACTATGGCTACACCTTC

J gene: TRBJ2-7
clone size: .
D gene: TRBD2
V gene: TRBV27
CDR3 protein: CASRYTSGFSYEQYF
CDR3 DNA: TGTGCCAGCAGATACACTAGCGGTTTCTCCTACGAGCAGTACTTC

J gene: TRBJ1-1
clone size: .
D gene: TRBD1
V gene: TRBV6-1
CDR3 protein: CASSEGLTGAAFF
CDR3 DNA: TGTGCCAGCAGTGAAGGCTTGACAGGGGCGGCTTTCTTT

J gene: TRBJ2-1
clone size: .
D gene: TRBD2
V gene: TRBV7-9
CDR3 protein: CASSLSKRGGHNEQFF
CDR3 DNA: TGTGCCAGCAGCTTATCTAAGCGGGGGGGCCACAATGAGCAGTTCTTC

J gene: TRBJ2-1
clone size: .
D gene: .
V gene: TRBV6-5
CDR3 protein: CASRIQGSYNEQFF
CDR3 DNA: TGTGCCAGCAGGATTCAGGGGTCCTACAATGAGCAGTTCTTC

J gene: TRBJ2-7
clone size: .
D gene: .
V gene: TRBV19
CDR3 protein: CASSIDNSYEQYF
CDR3 DNA: TGTGCCAGTAGTATAGACAACTCCTACGAGCAGTACTTC

J gene: TRBJ2-7
clone size: .
D gene: .
V gene: TRBV29-1
CDR3 protein: CSVEEETRTGYEQYF
CDR3 DNA: TGCAGCGTTGAAGAGGAGACTAGGACGGGTTACGAGCAGTACTTC

J gene: TRBJ2-5
clone size: .
D gene: TRBD1
V gene: TRBV27
CDR3 protein: CASSFGTGNQETQYF
CDR3 DNA: TGTGCCAGCAGTTTCGGGACAGGTAACCAAGAGACCCAGTACTTC

J gene: TRBJ2-1
clone size: .
D gene: .
V gene: TRBV4-1
CDR3 protein: CASSQSGTEQFF
CDR3 DNA: TGCGCCAGCAGCCAGTCGGGGACTGAGCAGTTCTTC

J gene: TRBJ2-7
clone size: .
D gene: .
V gene: TRBV2
CDR3 protein: CASSDPGKVYEQYF
CDR3 DNA: TGTGCCAGCAGTGATCCGGGGAAGGTCTACGAGCAGTACTTC

J gene: TRBJ1-1
clone size: .
D gene: .
V gene: TRBV4-1
CDR3 protein: CASSQAPNTEAFF
CDR3 DNA: TGCGCCAGCAGCCAAGCGCCGAACACTGAAGCTTTCTTT

J gene: TRBJ1-1
clone size: .
D gene: TRBD1
V gene: TRBV9
CDR3 protein: CASSGRSGQPGEAFF
CDR3 DNA: TGTGCCAGCAGCGGTAGGTCGGGACAGCCGGGTGAAGCTTTCTTT